This TCR beta chain stems from a study of response to subunit inactivated influenza vaccine. CDR1 is KGHDR, CDR2 SFDVKD, per germline. The CDR3 spans 15 residues. V dropped 3 bases and J dropped 2 bases, with 11 bases sitting between them. This clonotype was detected only a few times. Each CDR3 protein is one row after TCRdb ran MiXCR on the RT-PCR reads. The profile shows approximately 680,000 distinct CDR3 sequences, approximately 15% of them singletons. The chain uses TRBV24-1 and TRBJ2-3; D remains unclear. The sequence derives from a middle-aged man who received an inactivated influenza vaccine. The source material was PBMCs from blood, sampled 11 to 12 days after vaccination. The CDR3: CATSDIRQDTDTQYF. In DNA, the CDR3 is TGTGCCACCAGTGATATCCGACAAGACACAGATACGCAGTATTTT.